This is a list of T cell receptor beta chains from one sample in a study of cytomegalovirus exposure and HLA in healthy donors. Using immunoSEQ multiplex PCR, the repertoire was profiled, and TCRdb retains in-frame clones only, with some absent. The data hold roughly 190,000 clones, with about nine tenths observed a single time. The source material was PBMCs. All receptors come from a man between 25 and 39 years old in good health and CMV-seronegative. The CDR3 runs from the conserved cysteine through the conserved F or W. A D gene is named only where the DNA matches it firmly. Size is omitted from some rows. Given values are once, few, many or a class for expanded clones.

clone size: .
J gene: TRBJ2-1
D gene: TRBD2
V gene: TRBV30
CDR3 protein: CAWSLLAAGEEFF
CDR3 DNA: TGTGCCTGGAGCCTTCTAGCGGCCGGGGAGGAGTTCTTC

clone size: .
J gene: TRBJ1-2
D gene: TRBD1
V gene: TRBV6-1
CDR3 protein: CASSEALTGWNYGYTF
CDR3 DNA: TGTGCCAGCAGTGAAGCCCTGACAGGGTGGAACTATGGCTACACCTTC

clone size: .
J gene: TRBJ2-6
D gene: .
V gene: TRBV6-5
CDR3 protein: CASSLIYSGANGLTF
CDR3 DNA: TGTGCCAGCAGTCTAATATATTCTGGGGCCAACGGCCTGACTTTC

clone size: .
J gene: TRBJ2-5
D gene: TRBD2
V gene: TRBV27
CDR3 protein: CASRVLAEQETQYF
CDR3 DNA: TGTGCCAGCAGAGTACTAGCGGAGCAAGAGACCCAGTACTTC

clone size: few
J gene: TRBJ2-2
D gene: .
V gene: TRBV7-8
CDR3 protein: CASSLVGGGRVTGELFF
CDR3 DNA: TGTGCCAGCAGCTTAGTAGGGGGGGGACGTGTCACCGGGGAGCTGTTTTTT

clone size: .
J gene: TRBJ1-3
D gene: .
V gene: TRBV18
CDR3 protein: CASSPAGGDRNTIYF
CDR3 DNA: TGTGCCAGCTCGCCCGCCGGGGGAGACCGAAACACCATATATTTT

clone size: .
J gene: TRBJ1-5
D gene: .
V gene: TRBV2
CDR3 protein: CATGTSNQPQHF
CDR3 DNA: TGTGCCACCGGTACGAGCAATCAGCCCCAGCATTTT

clone size: .
J gene: TRBJ1-5
D gene: .
V gene: TRBV18
CDR3 protein: CASSPGADRSQPQHF
CDR3 DNA: TGTGCCAGCTCACCGGGGGCAGACCGTTCTCAGCCCCAGCATTTT

clone size: .
J gene: TRBJ2-5
D gene: TRBD2
V gene: TRBV30
CDR3 protein: CAWRGEETQYF
CDR3 DNA: TGTGCCTGGCGGGGGGAAGAGACCCAGTACTTC

clone size: few
J gene: TRBJ2-7
D gene: TRBD2
V gene: TRBV7-6
CDR3 protein: CANSSRGGHEQYF
CDR3 DNA: TGTGCCAACTCGTCACGGGGGGGTCACGAGCAGTACTTC

clone size: .
J gene: TRBJ2-6
D gene: TRBD2
V gene: TRBV7-2
CDR3 protein: CASSLTGTNSGANVLTF
CDR3 DNA: TGTGCCAGCAGCTTAACCGGGACTAACTCTGGGGCCAACGTCCTGACTTTC

clone size: .
J gene: TRBJ2-5
D gene: TRBD1
V gene: TRBV6-6
CDR3 protein: CASSSTRQGVRETQYF
CDR3 DNA: TGTGCCAGCAGTTCTACCCGACAGGGGGTCCGGGAGACCCAGTACTTC

clone size: .
J gene: TRBJ2-5
D gene: .
V gene: TRBV13
CDR3 protein: CASSLLWAGKRTQYF
CDR3 DNA: TGTGCCAGCAGCCTGCTCTGGGCGGGCAAGAGAACCCAGTACTTC

clone size: .
J gene: TRBJ1-1
D gene: .
V gene: TRBV21-1
CDR3 protein: CASSQGHGTEAFF
CDR3 DNA: TGTGCCAGCAGCCAGGGCCACGGGACTGAAGCTTTCTTT

clone size: .
J gene: TRBJ1-2
D gene: .
V gene: TRBV28
CDR3 protein: CASLKGLHNYGYTF
CDR3 DNA: TGTGCCAGCCTCAAGGGACTGCATAACTATGGCTACACCTTC

clone size: few
J gene: TRBJ1-1
D gene: TRBD1
V gene: TRBV5-4
CDR3 protein: CASSLAGQVNFAEAFF
CDR3 DNA: TGTGCCAGCAGCTTGGCGGGACAGGTGAATTTTGCTGAAGCTTTCTTT

clone size: .
J gene: TRBJ2-3
D gene: TRBD2
V gene: TRBV4-2
CDR3 protein: CASSQDPGLVGGRDTQYF
CDR3 DNA: TGTGCCAGCAGCCAAGATCCCGGACTAGTGGGGGGACGAGATACGCAGTATTTT

clone size: few
J gene: TRBJ2-7
D gene: TRBD2
V gene: TRBV2
CDR3 protein: CASSEMAGGSRSF
CDR3 DNA: TGTGCCAGCAGTGAAATGGCGGGGGGTTCGAGGAGCTTC

clone size: .
J gene: TRBJ2-3
D gene: .
V gene: TRBV7-8
CDR3 protein: CASSQRRGLVLDTQYF
CDR3 DNA: TGTGCCAGCAGCCAAAGGAGGGGCTTAGTTTTGGATACGCAGTATTTT

clone size: .
J gene: TRBJ2-5
D gene: TRBD1
V gene: TRBV28
CDR3 protein: CASSQQGARETQYF
CDR3 DNA: TGTGCCAGCAGTCAACAGGGGGCACGGGAGACCCAGTACTTC